One T cell receptor (beta chain) is described in this entry. This clonotype has more than one count but fewer than ten. Which antigen it targets is not known. No quality values exist for individual bases; no much larger clone is one base distant. The CDR3 has 14 amino acids, counting the end cysteine and phenylalanine. Only the CDR3 part of the read is kept: 42 bases, read in frame from the first base. Sequences MNHEY (CDR1) and SVGAGI (CDR2) are obtained from the germline V gene. V is reduced by 0 bases and J by 1 base, leaving a spacing of 6 bases between them. The sequencing machine was an Illumina HiSeq 1500. TCRdb reran the public reads through fastp at Q25 and MiXCR, keeping productive beta chains. A single entry per CDR3 protein holds the most common genes and DNA from its merged rows. This sample has roughly 990,000 distinct CDR3 sequences in its table, and approximately 30% of those were observed once. The ten largest clones capture 13% of the sample.

This sample is part of a study of T cell repertoires in cytomegalovirus infection (dated by TCRdb to between 2018 and 2021). With regard to the full study: Peptide stimulations targeted recently identified HLA-C-restricted CMV epitopes, whose presentation resists viral immunomodulation, together with well-studied HLA-B-restricted epitopes. Because public TCR beta signatures pointed to carriage of CMV infection together with the matching HLA type, the HLA type of each donor mattered for the analysis.

The sample's treatment or condition label is to be understood as: in vitro stimulation with specific CMV peptide epitopes to enrich CMV-specific T cells. Points the paper makes about the study in general: Carriers of CMV infection plus the relevant HLA type were discriminated by the cumulative frequency of public TCR beta family members in the study cohort and in an independent roughly 400-donor cohort. The ex vivo response was dominated by HLA-C-restricted CMV-specific TCR beta clonotypes, which also provided the single most frequent clonotype in two of eight donors.

Material: cultured CD8+ T cells from PBMCs, obtained from culture after CMV antigen stimulation. The rearranged segments are TRBV6-5 and TRBJ2-5, with no confidently assigned D gene. The clonotype was recovered from a human donor in good health (CMV status not recorded). Some clones in this sample may be carry-over from other donors' samples. At the DNA level, the sequence is TGTGCCAGCAGTTACTCGGACGGCCAAGAGACCCAGTACTTC. Its translation is CASSYSDGQETQYF.